One sample yielded the 27 T cell receptor beta chains listed below, sequenced in a study of blood T cell repertoires in COVID-19. The assay was immunoSEQ multiplex PCR, and TCRdb's table has in-frame clones only and misses some. The table lists under 65,000 clones, roughly 87% of them singletons, with approximately 20% in the top ten. The sequenced sample was peripheral blood. These receptors were obtained from a woman older than 75 with COVID-19, enrolled during active disease.

Of note for this clone: This sample also contains other DNA sequences that code for the same CDR3. The rearrangement links TRBV18 to TRBJ1-1, with unresolved D. The V gene's germline CDR1 is KGHSH and CDR2 LQKENI. Between the trimmed V and J ends, which lost 2 bases and 2 bases, there was a span of 6 bases. This CDR3 contains 13 residues. The CDR3 sequence: CASSPSGNTEAFF. The CDR3 DNA sequence: TGTGCCAGCTCACCATCAGGAAACACTGAAGCTTTCTTT.

J is TRBJ1-5 and V is TRBV12-3 or TRBV12-4; a weak D match, TRBD1 (5 bases). Between the trimmed V and J ends, which lost 6 bases and 5 bases, there was a span of 11 bases. CDR3 length: 13 residues. The chain's CDR3 is CASSPGGDQPQHF. In nucleotides, the CDR3 is TGTGCCAGCAGCCCGGGGGGGGATCAGCCCCAGCATTTT.

The rearrangement uses TRBV3-1 (or the pseudogene TRBV3-2) and TRBJ2-7; 7 bases line up with TRBD1. The germline V gene has CDR1 LGHDT and CDR2 YNNKEL (reference sequence). V shed 2 bases, J shed 2 bases, and the junction held 3 bases outside the gene matches. The CDR3 runs 14 residues. Here the CDR3 DNA reads TGTGCCAGCAGCCAATACACAGGGGCCTACGAGCAGTACTTC. Translated: CASSQYTGAYEQYF.

For this clone: Other DNA sequences in this specimen translate into the identical CDR3. The rearrangement uses TRBV6-5 and TRBJ1-1; D possibly corresponds to TRBD1 (5 bases). Trimming left V 6 bases short and J 1 base short, with 12 bases between. CDR1 is MNHEY, CDR2 SVGAGI, per germline. This CDR3 comprises 14 residues. The CDR3 nucleotides read TGTGCCAGCAGCCGCCAGGGTTGGAACACTGAAGCTTTCTTT. Protein product: CASSRQGWNTEAFF.

The chain is built from TRBV14 and TRBJ2-3; D call uncertain. This CDR3 region has 13 residues. Germline-derived CDR1 and CDR2 are SGHDN and FVKESK. Trimming pared 1 base from V and 1 base from J, leaving 3 bases between. The CDR3 protein is CASSQVGTDTQYF. The CDR3 DNA reads as TGTGCCAGCAGCCAAGTCGGCACAGATACGCAGTATTTT. Based on the CDR3 plus reference TRBV14 and TRBJ2-3, the full variable domain is EAGVTQFPSHSVIEKGQTVTLRCDPISGHDNLYWYRRVMGKEIKFLLHFVKESKQDESGMPNNRFLAERTGGTYSTLKVQPAELEDSGVYFCASSQVGTDTQYFGPGTRLTVL.

This clone showed up just once. This chain connects TRBV5-1 to TRBJ2-2; 9 bases match TRBD1. V was pared by 7 bases and J by 5 bases, with 12 bases of the junction left unmatched. CDR1 is SGHRS and CDR2 is YFSETQ in the germline V gene. The CDR3 is 16 residues long. CDR3 region: CASAPRDRDPTGELFF. The CDR3, as DNA: TGCGCCAGCGCGCCCCGGGACAGGGACCCTACCGGGGAGCTGTTTTTT.

This rearrangement joins TRBV9 to TRBJ2-1; 7 bases line up with TRBD1. Losses at the gene ends were 8 bases for V and 4 bases for J; bases not matched to a gene: 9. The CDR3 has 14 amino acids. In germline, CDR1 is SGDLS, CDR2 YYNGEE. CDR3 region: CASQRDSGYNEQFF. For the CDR3, the DNA is TGTGCCAGTCAACGGGACAGTGGATACAATGAGCAGTTCTTC.

The CDR3 spells CASSLGDRGRNTEAFF. In nucleotides, the CDR3 is TGTGCCAGCAGCTTAGGCGACAGGGGGAGGAACACTGAAGCTTTCTTT. This sequence joins TRBV7-9 and TRBJ1-1, with 9 bases lining up with TRBD1. Germline lookup yields CDR1 SEHNR and CDR2 FQNEAQ (reference sequence). The length of the CDR3 is 16 residues. V lost 1 base and J lost 1; bases outside the gene matches: 4.

The chain is built from TRBV7-2 and TRBJ2-3, with 8 bases that match TRBD2. This CDR3 is built from 13 residues. The ends lost 2 bases at V and 7 bases at J; junction bases unmatched: 2. The germline V gene has CDR1 SGHTA and CDR2 FQGNSA. The CDR3 reads CASSLLAGYTQYF. The CDR3 DNA is TGTGCCAGCAGCTTATTAGCGGGATATACGCAGTATTTT.

This chain links TRBV7-9 with TRBJ2-5, with 10 bases lining up with TRBD2. Germline V gene lookup returns CDR1 SEHNR and CDR2 FQNEAQ (reference sequence). This CDR3 comprises 16 residues. V trimming: 7 bases; J trimming: 2 bases; junction bases outside the gene matches: 10. The CDR3 loop reads CASTQAGGRVQETQYF. The CDR3 DNA reads as TGTGCCAGCACCCAAGCGGGGGGGCGGGTTCAAGAGACCCAGTACTTC.

The chain has TRBV6-5 and TRBJ1-1; the match to TRBD1 covers 9 bases. The germline V gene has CDR1 MNHEY and CDR2 SVGAGI. Trimming took 6 bases from V and 0 from J; bases not matched to a gene: 5. The CDR3 loop spans 15 amino acids. The CDR3 bases are TGTGCCAGCAGCCCCGGACAGGGGATGAACACTGAAGCTTTCTTT. Translating gives CASSPGQGMNTEAFF.

This clone was seen just once. The chain is built from TRBV11-2 and TRBJ2-7, with unresolved D. V lost 3 bases and J lost 5, with 8 bases in between. Germline CDR1 is SGHAT and CDR2 is FQNNGV. This CDR3 is 12 amino acids long. The CDR3 bases are TGTGCCAGCAGCTTGTCTTCCCACGAGCAGTACTTC. Its protein product is CASSLSSHEQYF. Full variable domain (missing parts from reference TRBV11-2 and TRBJ2-7): EAGVAQSPRYKIIEKRQSVAFWCNPISGHATLYWYQQILGQGPKLLIQFQNNGVVDDSQLPKDRFSAERLKGVDSTLKIQPAKLEDSAVYLCASSLSSHEQYFGPGTRLTVT.

The J gene is TRBJ2-1, the V gene TRBV11-2; 8 bases agree with TRBD2. Germline V gene data show CDR1 as SGHAT and CDR2 as FQNNGV. Germline trimming cut 0 bases from V and 2 bases from J; bases unmatched to any gene: 6. The CDR3 sequence is 17 residues long. CDR3 in amino acids: CASSLDWTGGPYNEQFF. The CDR3 DNA reads as TGTGCCAGCAGCTTAGATTGGACGGGGGGGCCCTACAATGAGCAGTTCTTC.

V is TRBV27 and J is TRBJ2-5, with D maybe TRBD1 (6 bases). Trimming shortened V by 7 bases and J by 5 bases, and 14 bases separated the two germline ends. The germline V gene encodes CDR1 MNHEY and CDR2 SMNVEV (reference sequence). The CDR3 contains 13 residues. The CDR3 sequence: CASTYQGSETQYF. DNA for the CDR3: TGTGCCAGCACCTATCAGGGGTCGGAGACCCAGTACTTC.

This chain connects TRBV7-3 to TRBJ2-1, with 9 positions matching TRBD1. CDR1 and CDR2 (germline): SGHTA, FQGTGA. CDR3 length equals 12 residues. Germline trimming cut 4 bases from V and 15 bases from J; bases unmatched to any gene: 7. CDR3 sequence reads: CASSSGQGTTFF. The DNA for the CDR3 is TGTGCCAGCAGCTCCGGACAGGGGACAACGTTCTTC.

This chain connects TRBV7-2 to TRBJ1-1, with D possibly TRBD1 on 5 matching bases. Trimming stripped 5 bases from V and 4 bases from J, with 14 bases between. This CDR3 has 14 residues. Germline V gene lookup returns CDR1 SGHTA and CDR2 FQGNSA. CDR3 sequence: CASSPFQGITEAFF. DNA of the CDR3: TGTGCCAGCAGCCCATTCCAGGGAATCACTGAAGCTTTCTTT.

The J gene is TRBJ2-5, the V gene TRBV6-1; D may be TRBD2 (6 bases). Trimming shortened V by 2 bases and J by 4 bases, and 20 bases separated the two germline ends. This CDR3 has 17 residues. Germline V lookup: CDR1 MNHNS, CDR2 SASEGT. The CDR3 protein is CASSERWQASVGETQYF. The CDR3 nucleotides are TGTGCCAGCAGTGAACGATGGCAGGCTAGCGTGGGAGAGACCCAGTACTTC.

The chain recombines TRBV4-1 with TRBJ1-2, with no clear D. The CDR3 is 14 amino acids. The ends were cut back, 0 bases at V and 3 bases at J, with 8 bases in the middle. From germline, CDR1 is MGHRA and CDR2 YSYEKL. CDR3 nucleotides: TGCGCCAGCAGCCAAGATGAGGCTTACTATGGCTACACCTTC. Residues: CASSQDEAYYGYTF.

This clone was seen a single time. The V gene is TRBV7-6, the J gene TRBJ2-1, with TRBD2 as a possible D gene (7 bases). Germline-derived CDR1 and CDR2 are SGHVS and FNYEAQ. CDR3 length: 16 residues. The V end lost 6 bases, the J end lost 8 bases, and 23 bases lay between the germline ends. CDR3: CASRPTEGGARDEQFF. The DNA for the CDR3 is TGTGCCAGCAGGCCCACTGAAGGGGGGGCGAGGGATGAGCAGTTCTTC.

The CDR3 DNA follows: TGCAGCGTTGACCCAGGGCGGGGGGCTAGTACTGAAGCTTTCTTT. Its protein product is CSVDPGRGASTEAFF. The rearrangement joins TRBV29-1 to TRBJ1-1, with D maybe TRBD1 (6 bases). Trimming shortened V by 3 bases and J by 5 bases, and 19 bases separated the two germline ends. CDR3 length: 15 residues. Per germline, CDR1 SQVTM and CDR2 ANQGSEA.

The CDR3 nucleotides read TGTGCCAGCTCAACTACAGGGAAGACCGGGGAGCTGTTTTTT. Amino acids: CASSTTGKTGELFF. The rearrangement joins TRBV18 to TRBJ2-2, with a weak D call TRBD1 (6 bases). The CDR3 spans 14 residues. In germline, CDR1 is KGHSH, CDR2 LQKENI. Trimming pared 5 bases from V and 5 bases from J, leaving 12 bases between.

The rearrangement links TRBV3-1 (or the pseudogene TRBV3-2) to TRBJ1-2, with a tentative D call TRBD1 (6 bases). The V end lost 0 bases, the J end lost 8 bases, and 10 bases lay between the germline ends. The length of the CDR3 is 13 residues. Germline-derived CDR1 and CDR2 are LGHDT and YNNKEL (reference sequence). CDR3 loop: CASSQEGASGYTF. The CDR3 DNA sequence: TGTGCCAGCAGCCAAGAGGGGGCAAGCGGCTACACCTTC.

The V call is TRBV5-1, the J call TRBJ2-1, with D tentatively TRBD1 (7 bases). V gave up 1 base and J gave up 3 bases, with 11 bases separating them. This CDR3 has 15 residues. CDR1 is SGHRS, CDR2 YFSETQ, per germline. The CDR3 sequence is CASSLRGTDYNEQFF. DNA of the CDR3: TGCGCCAGCAGCTTGCGGGGGACAGACTACAATGAGCAGTTCTTC.

The genes are TRBV2 and TRBJ1-5; D not resolved. This CDR3 comprises 14 residues. Trimming removed 5 bases from V and 4 bases from J, with 12 bases in between. Germline values: CDR1 SNHLY, CDR2 FYNNEI. CDR3 DNA: TGTGCCAGCAGTCTGGGCCAGGTTAATCAGCCCCAGCATTTT. Its translation: CASSLGQVNQPQHF.

The gene calls are TRBV2 and TRBJ1-1; D is unclear. The CDR3 loop spans 15 amino acids. V was pared by 1 base and J by 0 bases, with 9 bases between. CDR1 and CDR2 (germline): SNHLY, FYNNEI. The DNA for the CDR3 is TGTGCCAGCAGTGAAGGAGGACTTATGAACACTGAAGCTTTCTTT. This encodes CASSEGGLMNTEAFF.

The CDR3 nucleotides are TGTGCCAGCAGTGAGGACAGGGGGGATACTGAAGCTTTCTTT. As protein: CASSEDRGDTEAFF. The rearrangement links TRBV6-1 to TRBJ1-1; 10 bases line up with TRBD1. The CDR3 loop spans 14 amino acids. Per germline, CDR1 MNHNS and CDR2 SASEGT. V was pared by 3 bases and J by 5 bases, with 3 bases of the junction left unmatched.

This chain links TRBV5-1 with TRBJ2-1; 9 bases line up with TRBD1. Per germline, CDR1 SGHRS and CDR2 YFSETQ. CDR3 length: 15 residues. The V gene end was trimmed by 4 bases and the J gene end by 2 bases; junction bases not matched to a gene: 4. The CDR3 coding sequence is TGCGCCAGCAGCCCGGGACAGGGAGCCTACAATGAGCAGTTCTTC. Amino acid sequence: CASSPGQGAYNEQFF.